The next 18 T cell receptor beta chains were all read from a single sample in a study of blood T cell repertoires in COVID-19. Clones were sequenced by immunoSEQ multiplex PCR, and TCRdb holds only the in-frame ones, with some missing. The repertoire includes 150,000 to 200,000 clones, approximately 84% of them detected once, and 22% sits in the top ten. The specimen sequenced was peripheral blood. The source is a woman older than 75 with acute or convalescent COVID-19.

The chain joins TRBV5-6 to TRBJ1-5; D unresolved. Trimming pared 0 bases from V and 3 bases from J, leaving 7 bases between. The CDR3 runs to 14 residues. CDR1 is SGHDT and CDR2 is YYEEEE in the germline V gene. This chain's CDR3 is CASSLDGNNQPQHF. The CDR3 region has the DNA TGTGCCAGCAGCTTGGACGGGAACAATCAGCCCCAGCATTTT.

This rearrangement joins TRBV6-5 to TRBJ1-4; possible D gene TRBD1, 6 bases. The germline CDR1 and CDR2 sequences are MNHEY and SVGAGI. The CDR3 runs to 14 residues. V was pared by 5 bases and J by 8 bases, with 15 bases between. The CDR3 DNA sequence: TGTGCCAGCAGTCGACAGGCCCGAGGGGAAAAACTGTTTTTT. Amino acid sequence: CASSRQARGEKLFF.

V and J are TRBV6-5 and TRBJ1-1; 7 bases line up with TRBD1. The ends lost 2 bases at V and 4 bases at J; junction bases unmatched: 4. Germline V gene sequence: CDR1 MNHEY, CDR2 SVGAGI. This CDR3 spans 14 amino acids. The CDR3 nucleotides read TGTGCCAGCAGTTACCGCTCAGGGGGCACTGAAGCTTTCTTT. Protein product: CASSYRSGGTEAFF.

The V and J genes are TRBV4-1 and TRBJ2-2; 11 nucleotides align to TRBD1. Per the germline V gene, CDR1 is MGHRA and CDR2 is YSYEKL. V shed 0 bases and J 0 bases; nucleotides not matched to a gene: 6. The CDR3 loop spans 19 amino acids. This CDR3 is CASSQDMGQGVSNTGELFF. CDR3 bases: TGCGCCAGCAGCCAAGATATGGGACAGGGGGTTTCGAACACCGGGGAGCTGTTTTTT.

J is TRBJ1-1 and V is TRBV5-1; 8 bases align to TRBD1. Germline V gives CDR1 SGHRS, CDR2 YFSETQ. V gave up 0 bases and J gave up 1 base; unmatched junction bases: 5. This CDR3 comprises 16 residues. The DNA for the CDR3 is TGCGCCAGCAGCTTGGACTCCGGGACAGGGAACACTGAAGCTTTCTTT. This sequence encodes CASSLDSGTGNTEAFF. The full variable domain, with the rest looked up from reference TRBV5-1 and TRBJ1-1, is KAGVTQTPRYLIKTRGQQVTLSCSPISGHRSVSWYQQTPGQGLQFLFEYFSETQRNKGNFPGRFSGRQFSNSRSEMNVSTLELGDSALYLCASSLDSGTGNTEAFFGQGTRLTVV.

This clone is a singleton in its sample. V is TRBV30 and J is TRBJ2-5, with TRBD2 as a possible D gene (5 bases). The germline gives CDR1 GTSNPN, CDR2 SVGIG (reference sequence). The germline V and J ends were trimmed by 0 bases and 5 bases, with 13 bases remaining between them. The CDR3 covers 14 residues. The CDR3 region is CAWSVGLAGETQYF. The DNA for the CDR3 is TGTGCCTGGAGTGTAGGGCTAGCCGGGGAGACCCAGTACTTC.

The CDR3 region has the DNA TGTGCCAGCAGTGACCCTACCCAGGGGAAGTACAATGAGCAGTTCTTC. It encodes CASSDPTQGKYNEQFF. The rearrangement joins TRBV25-1 to TRBJ2-1; tentatively, D is TRBD1 (6 bases). CDR3 length equals 16 residues. Germline assignment: CDR1 MGHDK and CDR2 SYGVNS. Trimming took off 3 bases at V and 4 bases at J, with 16 bases between the two ends. The full variable domain, its missing parts supplied by reference TRBV25-1 and TRBJ2-1, is EADIYQTPRYLVIGTGKKITLECSQTMGHDKMYWYQQDPGMELHLIHYSYGVNSTEKGDLSSESTVSRIRTEHFPLTLESARPSHTSQYLCASSDPTQGKYNEQFFGPGTRLTVL.

This clone has only one observation. V gene TRBV18 combines with J gene TRBJ2-7; TRBD2 is a possible D gene (7 bases). V lost 3 bases to trimming and J lost 3 bases, with 24 bases between them. Germline CDR1 and CDR2: KGHSH and LQKENI. The CDR3 runs to 18 residues. In DNA form, the CDR3 reads TGTGCCAGCTCACCTTATAACCGGGGGGCCAAAAGGGACTACGAGCAGTACTTC. Its translation is CASSPYNRGAKRDYEQYF.

The chain joins TRBV9 to TRBJ2-7, with 8 bases matching TRBD1. Germline V gene sequence: CDR1 SGDLS, CDR2 YYNGEE. The CDR3 loop spans 16 amino acids. V shed 0 bases, J shed 3 bases, and the junction held 8 bases outside the gene matches. CDR3 nucleotides: TGTGCCAGCAGCGTAGAGGACAGGGTAGGGGACTACGAGCAGTACTTC. Its protein product is CASSVEDRVGDYEQYF.

This clone was seen more than once but under ten times. This chain joins TRBV19 and TRBJ1-1, with 8 bases aligning to TRBD1. The CDR3 is made up of 13 amino acids. Germline loops: CDR1 LNHDA, CDR2 SQIVND (reference sequence). After removal of 7 bases from V and 0 bases from J, the junction contained 1 base not matched to a gene. CDR3 loop: CASTRGLNTEAFF. In DNA, the CDR3 is TGTGCCAGTACCAGGGGGCTGAACACTGAAGCTTTCTTT.

This sequence joins TRBV5-4 and TRBJ2-5; a weak D match, TRBD2 (6 bases). Germline CDR1 SGHNT, CDR2 YYREEE (reference sequence). This CDR3 is built from 14 residues. V lost 0 bases, J lost 2 bases, and 8 bases lay in between. CDR3 nucleotide sequence: TGTGCCAGCAGCTTGGGACTAGATCAAGAGACCCAGTACTTC. This gives the protein CASSLGLDQETQYF. Variable domain in full (rest from reference TRBV5-4 and TRBJ2-5): ETGVTQSPTHLIKTRGQQVTLRCSSQSGHNTVSWYQQALGQGPQFIFQYYREEENGRGNFPPRFSGLQFPNYSSELNVNALELDDSALYLCASSLGLDQETQYFGPGTRLLVL.

The rearrangement uses TRBV9 and TRBJ2-7; 7 bases are shared with TRBD2. CDR1 and CDR2 from the germline V gene are SGDLS and YYNGEE. J gave up 2 bases and V 4 bases, and 6 bases lay outside the gene matches. The CDR3 has 14 residues. DNA of the CDR3: TGTGCCAGCAGCCCCCGGGGGAGGGCCTACGAGCAGTACTTC. Its protein is CASSPRGRAYEQYF.

The chain couples TRBV9 to TRBJ1-4; perhaps TRBD1 as D (5 bases). Germline values: CDR1 SGDLS, CDR2 YYNGEE. The CDR3 contains 15 residues. Between the trimmed V and J ends, which lost 7 bases and 3 bases, there was a span of 16 bases. CDR3 protein: CASQGGRGANEKLFF. The DNA for the CDR3 is TGTGCCAGCCAAGGAGGGAGGGGAGCTAATGAAAAACTGTTTTTT.

This clone was observed once. The V gene is TRBV27, the J gene TRBJ1-5, with 8 bases lining up with TRBD1. V trimming: 5 bases; J trimming: 0 bases; junction bases outside the gene matches: 6. The CDR3 consists of 16 residues. Germline values: CDR1 MNHEY, CDR2 SMNVEV (reference sequence). The CDR3 is CASSPDRGVSNQPQHF. DNA of the CDR3: TGTGCCAGCAGTCCCGACAGGGGCGTTAGCAATCAGCCCCAGCATTTT.

The chain links TRBV10-2 to TRBJ2-7, with 11 bases identical to TRBD2. Trimming took 8 bases from V and 4 from J; bases not matched to a gene: 7. The CDR3 sequence is 14 residues long. The germline gives CDR1 WSHSY, CDR2 SAAADI. CDR3 in DNA: TGCGCCAGCCTCCCCACTAGCGGGAGTTACGAGCAGTACTTC. The encoded protein is CASLPTSGSYEQYF.

V gene TRBV18 combines with J gene TRBJ2-1; tentatively, D is TRBD2 (5 bases). There are 13 residues in the CDR3. V was cut by 1 base and J by 9 bases, with 10 bases left in between. The V gene's germline CDR1 is KGHSH and CDR2 LQKENI. The CDR3 spells CASSPRLAPEQFF. CDR3 DNA: TGTGCCAGCTCACCACGGCTAGCTCCTGAGCAGTTCTTC.

The rearrangement joins TRBV3-1 (or the pseudogene TRBV3-2) to TRBJ2-7; 7 bases are a match to TRBD2. The CDR3 spans 16 residues. Trimming removed 0 bases from V and 2 bases from J; junction bases left unmatched: 7. CDR1 is LGHDT, CDR2 YNNKEL, per germline (reference sequence). The CDR3 DNA reads as TGTGCCAGCAGCCAAGACGGAATAGCGGGCCCCTACGAGCAGTACTTC. Protein: CASSQDGIAGPYEQYF.

This clone appeared once. The rearrangement links TRBV6-2 or TRBV6-3 to TRBJ2-7; 12 bases line up with TRBD2. The CDR3 runs to 15 residues. Trimming cost V 2 bases and J 6 bases; bases outside gene matches: 5. Germline lookup yields CDR1 MNHEY and CDR2 SVGEGT. As DNA, the CDR3 is TGTGCCAGCAGTTACACGGGACTAGCGGGTCTCGAGCAGTACTTC. As protein: CASSYTGLAGLEQYF.